What follows describes a single T cell receptor (beta chain). Trimming took 6 bases from V and 4 from J; bases not matched to a gene: 3. CDR3 size: 14 residues. Per germline, CDR1 ENHRY and CDR2 SYGVKD. This sample stems from a study of cytomegalovirus exposure and HLA in healthy donors. Repertoires were generated with immunoSEQ multiplex PCR, while TCRdb's copy carries only in-frame clones and drops some. The sample lists some 250,000 clones, 86% occurring once. V usage is TRBV10-3 and J usage is TRBJ2-3, with TRBD1 matching 11 bases. The source material was PBMCs. The origin of this receptor is a woman aged 25 to 39 in good health and CMV-seropositive. In nucleotides, the CDR3 is TGTGCCATCAGGGGACAGGGGGTGTCAGATACGCAGTATTTT. Translating gives CAIRGQGVSDTQYF.